The sequence of this TCR beta chain was determined in a study of early T cells in non-severe SARS-CoV-2 infection. Study overall: Investigators sequenced bulk RNA drawn from unsorted whole blood, and chains remained unpaired. Study-level points and caveats: The matching step, a VDJdb search, favored anti-spike CD8 responses and missed private and CD4 specificities.

This clonotype was recorded many times. As yet, its antigen is unknown. In the library, individual cDNA molecules carried attached unique molecular identifiers. TCRdb itself ran the 5' RACE reads through MiXCR, one entry per CDR3 protein. The repertoire consists of 25,000 to 35,000 distinct CDR3 sequences, with 2.9% occurring once and the leading ten covering under 0.75%. Germline CDR1 is MNHEY and CDR2 is SVGEGT. V lost 3 bases to trimming and J lost 1 base, with 21 bases between them. The CDR3 is made up of 18 amino acids. The gene calls are TRBV6-2 or TRBV6-3 and TRBJ1-1, with TRBD1 as a possible D gene (6 bases). This TCR was sampled from an adult who was a healthcare worker with PCR-confirmed SARS-CoV-2 infection or an uninfected control (not recorded which). The sequenced sample consisted of whole blood. The CDR3 DNA follows: TGTGCCAGCAGTTATTCAGGTTTAAGGGACATCGCGAACACTGAAGCTTTCTTT. Residues: CASSYSGLRDIANTEAFF.